These 32 T cell receptor beta chains came from one sample sequenced in a study of cytomegalovirus exposure and HLA in healthy donors. The PCR used 60 Vbeta and 13 Jbeta primers. Sequencing was performed with immunoSEQ multiplex PCR; in TCRdb, only in-frame clones are kept and a portion is missing. Of roughly 160,000 clones in the sample, approximately 85% were seen once. The sequenced material came from PBMCs. These receptors all stem from a man between 18 and 29 years old in good health and CMV-seropositive.

The chain has TRBV27 and TRBJ1-1; D uncertain. The length of the CDR3 is 13 residues. The germline gives CDR1 MNHEY, CDR2 SMNVEV (reference sequence). Trimming left V 8 bases short and J 2 bases short, with 12 bases between. Written as DNA, the CDR3 is TGTGCCAGCTCGATCTCGAGTAACACTGAAGCTTTCTTT. Protein: CASSISSNTEAFF.

The rearrangement uses TRBV25-1 and TRBJ2-4; D possibly corresponds to TRBD2 (6 bases). The CDR3 spans 12 residues. Trimming removed 10 bases at V and 6 bases at J, with 13 bases between. The germline gives CDR1 MGHDK, CDR2 SYGVNS. The CDR3 bases are TGTGCCACCAGCCGGGACTTAAACATTCAGTACTTC. Translated: CATSRDLNIQYF. The complete variable domain, with remaining parts taken from reference TRBV25-1 and TRBJ2-4, reads EADIYQTPRYLVIGTGKKITLECSQTMGHDKMYWYQQDPGMELHLIHYSYGVNSTEKGDLSSESTVSRIRTEHFPLTLESARPSHTSQYLCATSRDLNIQYFGAGTRLSVL.

V is TRBV19 and J is TRBJ1-1; D is uncertain. Between the trimmed V and J ends, which lost 7 bases and 4 bases, there was a span of 22 bases. The V gene's germline CDR1 is LNHDA and CDR2 SQIVND (reference sequence). The CDR3 length is 16 residues. CDR3 nucleotide sequence: TGTGCCAGTAATCCCCCCGGGTGGGAGGTCCGCACTGAAGCTTTCTTT. It yields the protein CASNPPGWEVRTEAFF.

The rearrangement links TRBV4-1 to TRBJ1-1; D ambiguous. In germline, CDR1 is MGHRA, CDR2 YSYEKL. CDR3 length equals 17 residues. V was pared by 0 bases and J by 3 bases, with 17 bases between. Here the CDR3 DNA reads TGCGCCAGCAGCCAAGATCCGCCAGGAGGTATGTACACTGAAGCTTTCTTT. This gives the protein CASSQDPPGGMYTEAFF.

In its sample, this clone was seen once. V is TRBV7-2 and J is TRBJ2-5; 12 bases agree with TRBD2. CDR1 is SGHTA and CDR2 is FQGNSA in the germline V gene. V trimming: 1 base; J trimming: 5 bases; junction bases outside the gene matches: 5. The CDR3 is 16 amino acids. The DNA of the CDR3 is TGTGCCAGCAGCTTAGGGCTAGCGGGGGGGACCGAGACCCAGTACTTC. Residues: CASSLGLAGGTETQYF.

The rearrangement uses TRBV7-3 and TRBJ2-5, with no clear D. The end of the DNA is better explained by TRBJ2-7, so the J call may be wrong. The CDR3 extends over 14 amino acids. Germline V lookup: CDR1 SGHTA, CDR2 FQGTGA. The CDR3 region is CASSPVGNSYEQYF. CDR3 coding DNA: TGTGCCAGCAGCCCAGTGGGCAACTCCTACGAGCAGTACTTC.

The rearrangement uses TRBV6-1 and TRBJ2-3, with 9 bases that match TRBD2. Germline V gene sequence: CDR1 MNHNS, CDR2 SASEGT. The V segment lost 1 base and the J segment 2 bases; nucleotides outside the gene matches: 10. The CDR3 extends over 18 amino acids. CDR3 amino acids: CASSEGQASGDFTDTQYF. The CDR3 nucleotides are TGTGCCAGCAGTGAAGGACAAGCTAGCGGGGACTTCACAGATACGCAGTATTTT.

V usage is TRBV5-1 and J usage is TRBJ2-5; tentatively, D is TRBD1 (5 bases). V was trimmed by 3 bases and J by 2 bases, leaving 8 bases between them. The CDR3 is 13 residues long. Germline V gene data show CDR1 as SGHRS and CDR2 as YFSETQ. CDR3 nucleotide sequence: TGCGCCAGCAGCTCCACAGGACAAGAGACCCAGTACTTC. Its protein product is CASSSTGQETQYF.

This chain joins TRBV10-3 and TRBJ1-2; TRBD1 agrees at 10 bases. The trim removed 11 bases at V and 2 bases at J, leaving 8 bases unmatched. Germline CDR1 is ENHRY and CDR2 is SYGVKD. CDR3 size: 14 residues. CDR3 DNA sequence: TGTGCCGCAGGGGGGGACAGGGGAAACTATGGCTACACCTTC. The encoded protein is CAAGGDRGNYGYTF.

The genes are TRBV5-6 and TRBJ1-5; D remains unclear. Germline CDR1 reads SGHDT; CDR2 reads YYEEEE. This CDR3 region has 15 residues. Trimming cost V 4 bases and J 4 bases, with 15 bases left between them. The CDR3: CASSAGFVPNQPQHF. CDR3 in DNA: TGTGCCAGCAGCGCGGGATTTGTTCCGAATCAGCCCCAGCATTTT.

The rearrangement uses TRBV4-1 and TRBJ1-1; possibly TRBD1 for D (5 bases). This CDR3 is 12 amino acids long. V was clipped by 8 bases and J by 6 bases, with 13 bases between them. The germline gives CDR1 MGHRA, CDR2 YSYEKL. The CDR3 region is CASGAPLAEAFF. CDR3 coding DNA: TGCGCCAGCGGGGCCCCACTTGCTGAAGCTTTCTTT.

The genes are TRBV5-1 and TRBJ2-5; D is possibly TRBD2 (7 bases). Germline assignment: CDR1 SGHRS and CDR2 YFSETQ. This CDR3 has 14 residues. Between the trimmed V and J ends, which lost 6 bases and 5 bases, there was a span of 17 bases. CDR3 coding DNA: TGCGCCAGCACCCCGGGGGGCTCCGAGGAGACCCAGTACTTC. It is translated as CASTPGGSEETQYF.

V and J are TRBV10-3 and TRBJ2-7, with D possibly being TRBD2 (5 bases). Trimming stripped 3 bases from V and 0 bases from J, with 21 bases between. This CDR3 comprises 18 residues. CDR1 ENHRY and CDR2 SYGVKD come from the germline V gene. CDR3 residues: CAISDGLAATFSSYEQYF. The CDR3 bases are TGTGCCATCAGTGATGGCCTAGCTGCGACGTTCAGCTCCTACGAGCAGTACTTC.

This sequence joins TRBV5-4 and TRBJ2-1, with 7 bases identical to TRBD2. The CDR3 runs to 16 residues. CDR1 is SGHNT, CDR2 YYREEE, per germline (reference sequence). The V and J ends lost 3 bases and 0 bases, in that order; junction bases with no gene match: 6. The CDR3 nucleotides read TGTGCCAGCAGCTACCCTAGCGGTTACTCCTACAATGAGCAGTTCTTC. Protein sequence: CASSYPSGYSYNEQFF.

The chain is built from TRBV9 and TRBJ1-3; D unclear. This CDR3 contains 15 residues. CDR1 SGDLS and CDR2 YYNGEE come from the germline V gene. Trimming removed 0 bases from V and 0 bases from J, with 7 bases in between. The CDR3 DNA sequence: TGTGCCAGCAGCGTAGGAGTCGACTCTGGAAACACCATATATTTT. It is translated as CASSVGVDSGNTIYF. The whole variable domain, remainder taken from reference TRBV9 and TRBJ1-3, is DSGVTQTPKHLITATGQRVTLRCSPRSGDLSVYWYQQSLDQGLQFLIQYYNGEERAKGNILERFSAQQFPDLHSELNLSSLELGDSALYFCASSVGVDSGNTIYFGEGSWLTVV.

The rearrangement uses TRBV5-1 and TRBJ2-7, with 8 bases identical to TRBD2. The length of the CDR3 is 14 residues. V was pared by 0 bases and J by 3 bases, with 2 bases of the junction left unmatched. Germline V gives CDR1 SGHRS, CDR2 YFSETQ. The CDR3 coding sequence is TGCGCCAGCAGCTTGGAGCGGGGGTTCTACGAGCAGTACTTC. Protein product: CASSLERGFYEQYF.

This rearrangement joins TRBV19 to TRBJ1-2, with D possibly being TRBD1 (6 bases). Trimming shortened V by 5 bases and J by 4 bases, and 8 bases separated the two germline ends. The CDR3 has 12 amino acids. CDR1 is LNHDA and CDR2 is SQIVND in the germline V gene (reference sequence). The CDR3 region has the DNA TGTGCCAGTAGTCAGGGGCTCTATGGCTACACCTTC. Translating it yields CASSQGLYGYTF.

The rearrangement links TRBV2 to TRBJ2-5; 7 positions match TRBD1. Germline V gene data show CDR1 as SNHLY and CDR2 as FYNNEI. Germline trimming cut 8 bases from V and 5 bases from J; bases unmatched to any gene: 5. The CDR3 length is 12 residues. CDR3 bases: TGTGCCAGCCTGAGGGGGCGGGAGACCCAGTACTTC. Translation gives CASLRGRETQYF.

This chain joins TRBV5-8 and TRBJ2-5, with 8 bases identical to TRBD1. The CDR3 extends over 15 amino acids. Germline values: CDR1 SGHTS, CDR2 YDEGEE. Trimming cost V 6 bases and J 2 bases; bases outside gene matches: 9. The chain's CDR3 is CASTPGQGNQETQYF. Here the CDR3 DNA reads TGTGCCAGCACTCCCGGACAGGGAAATCAAGAGACCCAGTACTTC.

This rearrangement joins TRBV10-3 to TRBJ1-6; TRBD1 agrees at 9 bases. This CDR3 spans 14 amino acids. The germline CDR1 and CDR2 sequences are ENHRY and SYGVKD. J was trimmed by 9 bases and V by 7 bases; bases with no gene match: 7. CDR3 in DNA: TGTGCCATCACCGCTGGGGACAGGGCTTCACCCCTCCACTTT. Amino acid sequence: CAITAGDRASPLHF.

This sequence joins TRBV2 and TRBJ1-6; TRBD1 might be the D (5 bases). The V and J ends lost 8 bases and 11 bases respectively, with 13 bases between them. This CDR3 contains 12 residues. Per germline, CDR1 SNHLY and CDR2 FYNNEI. The chain's CDR3 is CASSTQGAPLHF. DNA for the CDR3: TGTGCCAGCTCCACCCAAGGGGCACCCCTCCACTTT. The variable domain in full, with the rest retrieved from reference TRBV2 and TRBJ1-6, is EPEVTQTPSHQVTQMGQEVILRCVPISNHLYFYWYRQILGQKVEFLVSFYNNEISEKSEIFDDQFSVERPDGSNFTLKIRSTKLEDSAMYFCASSTQGAPLHFGNGTRLTVT.

This clone was seen only once. V usage is TRBV30 and J usage is TRBJ2-1, with D tentatively TRBD1 (8 bases). The V gene lost 5 bases and the J gene lost 9 bases, with 17 bases spanning the gap. The CDR3 is 13 amino acids. CDR1 is GTSNPN and CDR2 is SVGIG in the germline V gene (reference sequence). CDR3 coding DNA: TGTGCCTGGGATACAGGGGGGGGCGGTGAGCAGTTCTTC. Its protein product is CAWDTGGGGEQFF.

The genes are TRBV29-1 and TRBJ1-1; 10 positions agree with TRBD1. The CDR3 sequence is 12 residues long. CDR1 is SQVTM, CDR2 ANQGSEA, per germline. V was pared by 6 bases and J by 3 bases, with 1 base of the junction left unmatched. CDR3 protein: CSVGTGDTEAFF. In DNA, the CDR3 is TGCAGCGTAGGGACAGGGGACACTGAAGCTTTCTTT.

The rearrangement uses TRBV12-2 and TRBJ1-1. TRBV12-2 is tagged as a pseudogene. This CDR3 has 17 amino acids. CDR3 bases: TGTGCAAGTCGCTTAGTTCGGGGGAGATTTTTGTACACTGAAGCTTTCTTT. Translated: CASRLVRGRFLYTEAFF.

This clone was seen a single time. This chain uses TRBV14 with TRBJ1-1, with D unresolved. The germline V and J ends were trimmed by 4 bases and 1 base, with 13 bases remaining between them. The germline CDR1 and CDR2 sequences are SGHDN and FVKESK. The CDR3 contains 15 residues. CDR3 in amino acids: CASSPYSAGNTEAFF. CDR3 in DNA: TGTGCCAGCAGCCCATACTCCGCTGGGAACACTGAAGCTTTCTTT.

Sample share makes this clone medium-sized. This chain joins TRBV2 and TRBJ1-1, with a weak D call TRBD1 (6 bases). This CDR3 spans 13 amino acids. From germline, CDR1 is SNHLY and CDR2 FYNNEI. V lost 6 bases and J lost 5, with 13 bases in between. The CDR3 bases are TGTGCCAGCAGGTCCGGGGGGGCAACTGAAGCTTTCTTT. This gives the protein CASRSGGATEAFF.

This chain connects TRBV10-2 to TRBJ2-7; 7 positions match TRBD1. J was trimmed by 3 bases and V by 0 bases; bases with no gene match: 2. The length of the CDR3 is 14 residues. From germline, CDR1 is WSHSY and CDR2 SAAADI. CDR3 nucleotide sequence: TGCGCCAGCAGTGAGTCGAGGGGGCTCTACGAGCAGTACTTC. This sequence encodes CASSESRGLYEQYF.

The rearrangement uses TRBV2 and TRBJ2-7; D is unclear. Germline V gene lookup returns CDR1 SNHLY and CDR2 FYNNEI. The CDR3 totals 18 residues. Trimming stripped 6 bases from V and 1 base from J, with 25 bases between. The CDR3 DNA is TGTGCCAGCAGCGAGATGTGGCCCACAGTACAGAGATCCTACGAGCAGTACTTC. Its protein product is CASSEMWPTVQRSYEQYF.

The genes are TRBV5-8 and TRBJ2-7, with D perhaps TRBD1 (6 bases). The V end was cut by 0 bases, the J end by 1 base, with 14 bases between. Looked up from germline, CDR1 is SGHTS and CDR2 is YDEGEE. The CDR3 length is 16 residues. CDR3 DNA: TGTGCCAGCAGCTTGGAACAGGGTCTACCTTCCTACGAGCAGTACTTC. It translates to CASSLEQGLPSYEQYF. Combining the CDR3 with reference TRBV5-8 and TRBJ2-7 gives the whole variable domain EAGVTQSPTHLIKTRGQQATLRCSPISGHTSVYWYQQALGLGLQFLLWYDEGEERNRGNFPPRFSGRQFPNYSSELNVNALELEDSALYLCASSLEQGLPSYEQYFGPGTRLTVT.

This chain uses TRBV25-1 with TRBJ1-2; the D gene is possibly TRBD1 (5 bases). Trimming removed 8 bases from V and 3 bases from J, with 13 bases in between. This CDR3 has 13 amino acids. Germline loops: CDR1 MGHDK, CDR2 SYGVNS. In DNA form, the CDR3 reads TGTGCCAGCTCCCTCAGGGACTACTATGGCTACACCTTC. This sequence encodes CASSLRDYYGYTF.

The V gene is TRBV5-5, the J gene TRBJ2-3; weak D call: TRBD1 (6 bases). Trimming cost V 0 bases and J 2 bases, with 10 bases left between them. CDR1 is SGHKS and CDR2 is YYEKEE in the germline V gene (reference sequence). The CDR3 is 15 residues long. CDR3 amino acids: CASSLGTDHTDTQYF. The CDR3 coding sequence is TGTGCCAGCAGCTTGGGGACAGACCACACAGATACGCAGTATTTT.

V and J are TRBV7-2 and TRBJ2-5; a weak D match, TRBD2 (6 bases). V lost 2 bases, J lost 5 bases, and 9 bases lay in between. Germline V gives CDR1 SGHTA, CDR2 FQGNSA. The CDR3 is made up of 13 amino acids. CDR3 region: CASSLLASETQYF. In nucleotides, the CDR3 is TGTGCCAGCAGCTTACTAGCGAGCGAGACCCAGTACTTC.